These 5 T cell receptor beta chains were sequenced from one sample in a study of blood T cell repertoires in COVID-19. Here immunoSEQ multiplex PCR was the method, and the copy in TCRdb shows in-frame clones only, minus some. The data show some 110,000 clones, approximately 85% seen once. The sample was peripheral blood. The receptor source for this set is a man aged 40-49 years with acute or convalescent COVID-19.

This CDR3 is CASTQPGRIYNEQFF. The CDR3 region has the DNA TGTGCCAGTACCCAACCAGGGAGGATTTACAATGAGCAGTTCTTC. The chain employs TRBV19 and TRBJ2-1; D might be TRBD2 (6 bases). The CDR3 consists of 15 residues. Trimming removed 7 bases from V and 4 bases from J, with 17 bases in between. Germline CDR1 and CDR2: LNHDA and SQIVND (reference sequence).

This sequence joins TRBV14 and TRBJ2-3; TRBD2 aligns across 10 bases. The CDR3 loop spans 17 amino acids. In germline, CDR1 is SGHDN, CDR2 FVKESK. V lost 4 bases, J lost 2 bases, and 9 bases stayed unmatched. The CDR3 bases are TGTGCCAGCAGCCGCGGACTAGCGGCGATAAACACAGATACGCAGTATTTT. Encoded protein: CASSRGLAAINTDTQYF.

The V gene is TRBV4-2, the J gene TRBJ2-7, with 14 bases lining up with TRBD2. Losses at the gene ends were 3 bases for V and 6 bases for J; bases not matched to a gene: 10. Germline assignment: CDR1 LGHNA and CDR2 YNFKEQ. CDR3 size: 17 residues. The DNA of the CDR3 is TGTGCCAGCAGCCAGGCCAGACTAGCGGGGGGGCAGGCCGAGCAGTACTTC. This sequence encodes CASSQARLAGGQAEQYF.

The chain recombines TRBV18 with TRBJ1-5; D not certain. Germline assignment: CDR1 KGHSH and CDR2 LQKENI. V lost 0 bases and J lost 5, with 5 bases in between. There are 13 residues in the CDR3. The CDR3 region has the DNA TGTGCCAGCTCACCACCCGGGGATCAGCCCCAGCATTTT. This encodes CASSPPGDQPQHF.

The chain recombines TRBV6-5 with TRBJ1-6; the D is unclear. The V gene's germline CDR1 is MNHEY and CDR2 SVGAGI. V was pared by 3 bases and J by 5 bases, with 14 bases between. The CDR3 is made up of 16 amino acids. The CDR3 nucleotides read TGTGCCAGCAGTTATATGAAGGGAGGTAATAATTCACCCCTCCACTTT. Its protein product is CASSYMKGGNNSPLHF.